These 14 T cell receptor beta chains originate from one sample sequenced in a study of OX40 agonist ivuxolimab in advanced cancers. Profiled with immunoSEQ multiplex PCR; TCRdb holds only in-frame clones, not every one. Here the sample spans about 24,000 clones, around 67% being singletons. Sequenced here: CD4+ or CD8+ T cells sorted from blood, sampled in a trial of the OX40 agonist ivuxolimab. Receptors originate from an adult with an advanced solid tumor such as melanoma, head and neck, liver or kidney cancer.

The chain employs TRBV6-5 and TRBJ1-2; 7 nucleotides align to TRBD1. Germline V CDR1 and CDR2: MNHEY, SVGAGI. With V trimmed by 5 bases and J by 7 bases, 10 bases remained unmatched. The CDR3 length is 14 residues. CDR3 in amino acids: CASSTGDSGTGYTF. The DNA of the CDR3 is TGTGCCAGCAGTACAGGGGACAGCGGGACTGGCTACACCTTC.

The chain carries TRBV7-8 and TRBJ2-7; D is possibly TRBD2 (7 bases). V shed 3 bases and J shed 5 bases, with 14 bases lying between them. The CDR3 is 14 residues long. CDR1 and CDR2 (germline): SGHVS, FQNEAQ. The CDR3 DNA reads as TGTGCCAGCAGCTTGGGGGGGGCGTACCACGAGCAGTACTTC. Amino acids: CASSLGGAYHEQYF.

V usage is TRBV4-3 and J usage is TRBJ2-1; tentatively, D is TRBD1 or TRBD2 (6 bases each). Germline CDR1 LGHNA, CDR2 YSLEER. CDR3 size: 16 residues. V lost 4 bases and J 9 bases, leaving 22 bases between the germline ends. CDR3 in DNA: TGCGCCAGCAGCCCCTCAAGCGGCCCCGGGGGCACTGAGCAGTTCTTC. Its translation: CASSPSSGPGGTEQFF.

The chain links TRBV7-9 to TRBJ1-2; 9 nucleotides agree with TRBD1. CDR1 and CDR2 (germline): SEHNR, FQNEAQ (reference sequence). The CDR3 contains 17 residues. V lost 6 bases and J lost 8; bases outside the gene matches: 19. CDR3 coding DNA: TGTGCCAGCAGGACCGATCTTACAGGGGGCGACCCAAGGGGCTACACCTTC. Amino acids: CASRTDLTGGDPRGYTF.

The rearrangement links TRBV5-1 to TRBJ2-5; TRBD2 matches 7 bases. Germline V gene data show CDR1 as SGHRS and CDR2 as YFSETQ. This CDR3 comprises 15 residues. With V trimmed by 3 bases and J by 4 bases, 9 bases remained unmatched. In DNA, the CDR3 is TGCGCCAGCAGCTCTCTAGCGGTGGGAGGAGAGACCCAGTACTTC. This encodes CASSSLAVGGETQYF.

The J gene is TRBJ2-7, the V gene TRBV29-1; D not certain. The CDR3 covers 13 residues. Trimming took 2 bases from V and 3 from J, leaving 11 bases between them. The germline CDR1 and CDR2 sequences are SQVTM and ANQGSEA. The CDR3 here is CSVETGPYYEQYF. The DNA of the CDR3 is TGCAGCGTTGAAACCGGGCCTTACTACGAGCAGTACTTC.

The V call is TRBV9, the J call TRBJ2-3, with no clear D. The germline V and J ends were trimmed by 0 bases and 2 bases, with 10 bases remaining between them. This CDR3 is built from 15 residues. From germline, CDR1 is SGDLS and CDR2 YYNGEE. The CDR3 nucleotides are TGTGCCAGCAGCGTAGACCCGGGTTACACAGATACGCAGTATTTT. Amino acid sequence: CASSVDPGYTDTQYF.

The V call is TRBV28, the J call TRBJ2-4; D gene unclear. Germline CDR1 is MDHEN and CDR2 is SYDVKM. Between the trimmed V and J ends, which lost 3 bases and 0 bases, there was a span of 3 bases. The CDR3 spans 13 residues. CDR3 sequence reads: CASSLLAKNIQYF. CDR3 sequence (DNA): TGTGCCAGCAGTTTGCTAGCCAAAAACATTCAGTACTTC.

This chain joins TRBV9 and TRBJ2-1; 9 bases fit TRBD2. V gave up 3 bases and J gave up 0 bases; unmatched junction bases: 7. This CDR3 has 17 amino acids. Germline CDR1 and CDR2: SGDLS and YYNGEE. The CDR3 loop reads CASSGVAGARSYNEQFF. The CDR3, as DNA: TGTGCCAGCAGCGGGGTAGCGGGGGCTCGCTCCTACAATGAGCAGTTCTTC.

Only one count was recorded for this clone. The genes are TRBV23-1 and TRBJ2-3; D possibly uses TRBD1 or TRBD2 (5 bases each). TRBV23-1 is flagged as an ORF with uncertain function. Trimming removed 3 bases at V and 0 bases at J, with 19 bases between. CDR3 length equals 18 residues. The CDR3 sequence: CASSQPGRGVLSTDTQYF. As DNA, the CDR3 is TGCGCCAGCAGTCAGCCGGGAAGAGGGGTACTTAGCACAGATACGCAGTATTTT.

The rearrangement links TRBV19 to TRBJ2-3, with D perhaps TRBD2 (7 bases). From germline, CDR1 is LNHDA and CDR2 SQIVND (reference sequence). The ends were cut back, 5 bases at V and 1 base at J, with 13 bases in the middle. CDR3 size: 15 residues. The CDR3 loop is CASSQGRGRTDTQYF. The CDR3 DNA sequence: TGTGCCAGTAGTCAGGGGAGGGGACGCACAGATACGCAGTATTTT.

This sequence joins TRBV29-1 and TRBJ2-7, with D maybe TRBD2 (6 bases). The CDR3 length is 11 residues. Trimming stripped 4 bases from V and 5 bases from J, with 9 bases between. Looked up from germline, CDR1 is SQVTM and CDR2 is ANQGSEA. CDR3 sequence: CSVGGGNEQYF. The CDR3 DNA reads as TGCAGCGTTGGAGGAGGGAACGAGCAGTACTTC.

The rearrangement joins TRBV7-6 to TRBJ2-2; D remains unclear. V was cut by 5 bases and J by 2 bases, with 12 bases left in between. The length of the CDR3 is 15 residues. Germline V CDR1 and CDR2: SGHVS, FNYEAQ. The CDR3 protein is CASSHSGFNTGELFF. DNA of the CDR3: TGTGCCAGCAGCCACTCAGGATTTAACACCGGGGAGCTGTTTTTT.

V gene TRBV7-9 combines with J gene TRBJ2-7, with 10 bases lining up with TRBD1. The CDR3 has 16 amino acids. V shed 5 bases, J shed 2 bases, and the junction held 9 bases outside the gene matches. The germline V gene has CDR1 SEHNR and CDR2 FQNEAQ (reference sequence). This CDR3 reads CASSDRDRGHTYEQYF. For the CDR3, the DNA is TGTGCCAGCAGCGACCGGGACAGGGGCCATACCTACGAGCAGTACTTC.